The sequence of this TCR beta chain was determined in a study of blood T cell repertoires in COVID-19. Study information: The cDNA or gDNA used as material had been derived from T cells, B-cell-depleted T cells, or PBMCs.

Profiled with immunoSEQ multiplex PCR; TCRdb holds only in-frame clones, not every one. Of 62,000 or so clones listed, around 91% are singletons. Trimming cost V 2 bases and J 2 bases, with 13 bases left between them. Germline values: CDR1 MDHEN, CDR2 SYDVKM. This CDR3 has 16 amino acids. The clonotype originates from a man aged 45-65 years with acute or convalescent COVID-19. The sequencing sample was made of peripheral blood. The genes are TRBV28 and TRBJ1-5, with D tentatively TRBD1 (5 bases). The CDR3 is CASSLGGGLGNQPQHF. In nucleotides, the CDR3 is TGTGCCAGCAGTTTAGGGGGGGGTTTAGGCAATCAGCCCCAGCATTTT.